This T cell receptor (beta chain) was captured in a study of blood T cells in healthy people across ages. Notes on the study in general: Age showed a roughly linear inverse relationship with TCR beta diversity per million T cells.

Regarding this clonotype: Its antigen is unidentified.

Germline V gene data show CDR1 as SGHTA and CDR2 as FQGNSA. The CDR3 has 16 residues. V trimming: 4 bases; J trimming: 9 bases; junction bases outside the gene matches: 9. Combining a sample-barcoded 5' primer with a J-beta primer mix, a second PCR ran for about 7 to 11 cycles. TCRdb analysed the 5' RACE reads with MiXCR anew, one entry per CDR3 protein. The repertoire holds around 870,000 distinct CDR3 sequences, with around 26% as singletons. This chain connects TRBV7-2 to TRBJ1-6; 10 bases agree with TRBD1. Sequences were obtained from blood. The TCR comes from a woman older than 75 in good health. The chain's CDR3 is CASSSRTGGITSPLHF. The CDR3, as DNA: TGTGCCAGCAGCTCGAGGACAGGGGGAATTACTTCACCCCTCCACTTT.